These 13 T cell receptor beta chains came from one sample sequenced in a study of Ad26.COV2.S vaccination and SARS-CoV-2 variants. Sequenced by immunoSEQ multiplex PCR; TCRdb stores in-frame clones only, minus some. The profile shows fewer than 400,000 clones, about nine tenths of them singletons. Treatment reported: approximately 18 received Ad26.COV2.S at low or high dose, single or two shots; 5 received placebo; per-sample allocation not given. Specimen acquisition occurred on day 63 following the initial vaccine or placebo injection. This specimen consisted of peripheral blood, obtained in a trial of Ad26.COV2.S vaccine versus placebo. The receptors come from a person between 18 and 65 years old who received the Ad26.COV2.S COVID-19 vaccine or a placebo.

The rearrangement joins TRBV7-3 to TRBJ2-1; D tentatively reads TRBD1 or TRBD2 (5 bases each). The V gene lost 2 bases and the J gene lost 3 bases, with 11 bases spanning the gap. The CDR3 sequence is 15 residues long. Germline V CDR1 and CDR2: SGHTA, FQGTGA. Here the CDR3 reads CASSLGVGGYNEQFF. CDR3 bases: TGTGCCAGCAGCTTAGGTGTTGGGGGCTACAATGAGCAGTTCTTC.

The rearrangement links TRBV9 to TRBJ2-3; 9 positions agree with TRBD2. J was trimmed by 2 bases and V by 3 bases; bases with no gene match: 10. This CDR3 comprises 17 residues. CDR1 and CDR2 (germline): SGDLS, YYNGEE. This chain's CDR3 is CASSGYGAGGPTDTQYF. In nucleotides, the CDR3 is TGTGCCAGCAGCGGTTATGGAGCGGGAGGCCCCACAGATACGCAGTATTTT. The full variable domain, rest sourced from reference TRBV9 and TRBJ2-3, is DSGVTQTPKHLITATGQRVTLRCSPRSGDLSVYWYQQSLDQGLQFLIQYYNGEERAKGNILERFSAQQFPDLHSELNLSSLELGDSALYFCASSGYGAGGPTDTQYFGPGTRLTVL.

The chain recombines TRBV4-1 with TRBJ1-2; D gene uncertain. V lost 2 bases to trimming and J lost 2 bases, with 9 bases between them. Germline values: CDR1 MGHRA, CDR2 YSYEKL. The CDR3 length is 14 residues. The CDR3 protein is CASSQIGNNYGYTF. CDR3 coding DNA: TGCGCCAGCAGCCAAATCGGGAACAACTATGGCTACACCTTC.

This chain links TRBV19 with TRBJ1-1; 7 bases are shared with TRBD1. V was clipped by 5 bases and J by 0 bases; unmatched bases: 3. Germline V gene sequence: CDR1 LNHDA, CDR2 SQIVND (reference sequence). The CDR3 has 14 amino acids. In DNA, the CDR3 is TGTGCCAGTAGTCCGAGGGGGCTGAACACTGAAGCTTTCTTT. This codes for CASSPRGLNTEAFF.

This clone has a single count. The CDR3 protein is CASTGSGSPLHF. CDR3 nucleotide sequence: TGTGCCAGCACGGGGAGCGGATCACCCCTCCACTTT. V usage is TRBV25-1 and J usage is TRBJ1-6; D not certain. This CDR3 spans 12 amino acids. Germline CDR1 reads MGHDK; CDR2 reads SYGVNS. Trimming shortened V by 7 bases and J by 10 bases, and 11 bases separated the two germline ends.

This rearrangement joins TRBV6-5 to TRBJ2-2; D may be TRBD2 (7 bases). The length of the CDR3 is 13 residues. V dropped 6 bases and J dropped 6 bases, with 11 bases sitting between them. Germline V gives CDR1 MNHEY, CDR2 SVGAGI. CDR3 residues: CASRRGAPGELFF. CDR3 in DNA: TGTGCCAGCAGACGGGGGGCACCCGGGGAGCTGTTTTTT.

This chain uses TRBV7-3 with TRBJ2-1; 10 bases align to TRBD2. V shed 4 bases, J shed 8 bases, and the junction held 11 bases outside the gene matches. From germline, CDR1 is SGHTA and CDR2 FQGTGA. The length of the CDR3 is 16 residues. Written as DNA, the CDR3 is TGTGCCAGCAGCTCCCTAGCGGGAGTTAGGGTCGATGAGCAGTTCTTC. Translated, it gives CASSSLAGVRVDEQFF.

This clone appeared a few times. In nucleotides, the CDR3 is TGTGCCAGCACCCAGGGGCTAGCGGGGATCACAGATACGCAGTATTTT. This sequence encodes CASTQGLAGITDTQYF. This chain uses TRBV5-4 with TRBJ2-3; 9 bases are a match to TRBD2. The V gene's germline CDR1 is SGHNT and CDR2 YYREEE (reference sequence). The CDR3 is 16 amino acids. The V and J ends lost 6 bases and 2 bases, in that order; junction bases with no gene match: 10. Full variable domain (outside the CDR3, taken from reference TRBV5-4 and TRBJ2-3): ETGVTQSPTHLIKTRGQQVTLRCSSQSGHNTVSWYQQALGQGPQFIFQYYREEENGRGNFPPRFSGLQFPNYSSELNVNALELDDSALYLCASTQGLAGITDTQYFGPGTRLTVL.

As for this clone: The same CDR3 can be traced to other DNA sequences in this sample. The chain recombines TRBV30 with TRBJ1-2; D possibly corresponds to TRBD1 (5 bases). Trimming shortened V by 3 bases and J by 2 bases, and 10 bases separated the two germline ends. Looked up from germline, CDR1 is GTSNPN and CDR2 is SVGIG (reference sequence). This CDR3 comprises 13 residues. CDR3 bases: TGTGCCTGGAGCCCAGGGATAAACTATGGCTACACCTTC. Protein product: CAWSPGINYGYTF.

The rearrangement uses TRBV28 and TRBJ2-7, with 12 bases lining up with TRBD2. Unmatched junction bases numbered 2, after V lost 10 bases and J lost 4 bases. Per germline, CDR1 MDHEN and CDR2 SYDVKM. The CDR3 is made up of 12 amino acids. The CDR3 bases are TGTGCCACCGGACTAGCGGGATACGAGCAGTACTTC. It translates to CATGLAGYEQYF.

Details on this clone: At the DNA level, this CDR3 is encoded by other sequences in the same sample as well. The rearrangement joins TRBV28 to TRBJ1-2; no clear D. The CDR3 consists of 12 residues. Deletions cut 4 bases from V and 1 base from J, with 4 bases between. The germline V gene encodes CDR1 MDHEN and CDR2 SYDVKM. CDR3 sequence (DNA): TGTGCCAGCAGTTCTCTTAACTATGGCTACACCTTC. Its translation: CASSSLNYGYTF.

This chain joins TRBV6-6 and TRBJ2-7; 7 bases map to TRBD1. This CDR3 has 14 amino acids. The germline V gene encodes CDR1 MNHNY and CDR2 SVGAGI (reference sequence). Unmatched junction bases numbered 4, after V lost 0 bases and J lost 5 bases. The CDR3 is CASSYSQGNHEQYF. As DNA, the CDR3 is TGTGCCAGCAGTTACTCACAGGGGAACCACGAGCAGTACTTC.

This chain uses TRBV6-5 with TRBJ2-7, with D possibly matching TRBD2 (6 bases). Germline V gene data show CDR1 as MNHEY and CDR2 as SVGAGI. V shed 1 base and J shed 2 bases, with 12 bases lying between them. The CDR3 is 15 amino acids. This CDR3 reads CASSYYSGPTYEQYF. In DNA form, the CDR3 reads TGTGCCAGCAGTTACTACAGCGGGCCTACCTACGAGCAGTACTTC.